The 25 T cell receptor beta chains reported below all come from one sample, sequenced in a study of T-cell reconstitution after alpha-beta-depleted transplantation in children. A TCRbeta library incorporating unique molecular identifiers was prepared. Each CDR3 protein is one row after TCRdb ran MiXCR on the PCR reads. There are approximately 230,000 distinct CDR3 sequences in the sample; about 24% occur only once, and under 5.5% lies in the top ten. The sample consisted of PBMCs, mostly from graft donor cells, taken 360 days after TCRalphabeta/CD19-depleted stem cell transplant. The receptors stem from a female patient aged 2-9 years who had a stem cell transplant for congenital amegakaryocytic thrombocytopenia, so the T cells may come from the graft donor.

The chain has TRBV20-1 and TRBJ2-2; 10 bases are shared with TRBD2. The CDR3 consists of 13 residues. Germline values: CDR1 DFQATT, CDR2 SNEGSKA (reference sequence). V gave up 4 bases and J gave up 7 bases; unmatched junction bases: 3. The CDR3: CSATAGGYGELFF. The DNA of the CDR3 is TGCAGTGCTACAGCGGGGGGGTACGGGGAGCTGTTTTTT.

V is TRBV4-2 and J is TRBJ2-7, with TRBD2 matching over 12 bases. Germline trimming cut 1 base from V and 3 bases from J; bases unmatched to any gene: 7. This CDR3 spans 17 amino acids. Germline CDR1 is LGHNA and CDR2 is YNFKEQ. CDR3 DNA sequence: TGTGCCAGCAGCCAAGCCTTGGGACTAGCGGGTTTCTACGAGCAGTACTTC. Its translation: CASSQALGLAGFYEQYF.

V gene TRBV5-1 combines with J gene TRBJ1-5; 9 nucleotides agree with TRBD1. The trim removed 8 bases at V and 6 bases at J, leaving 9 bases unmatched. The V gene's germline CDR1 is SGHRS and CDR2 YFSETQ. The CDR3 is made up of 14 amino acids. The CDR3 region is CASSPGTGSQPQHF. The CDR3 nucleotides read TGCGCCAGTAGCCCGGGGACAGGGAGTCAGCCCCAGCATTTT. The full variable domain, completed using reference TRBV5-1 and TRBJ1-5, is KAGVTQTPRYLIKTRGQQVTLSCSPISGHRSVSWYQQTPGQGLQFLFEYFSETQRNKGNFPGRFSGRQFSNSRSEMNVSTLELGDSALYLCASSPGTGSQPQHFGDGTRLSIL.

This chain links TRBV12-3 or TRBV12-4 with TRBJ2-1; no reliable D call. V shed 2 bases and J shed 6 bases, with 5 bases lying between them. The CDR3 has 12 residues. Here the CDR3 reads CASSLRFNEQFF. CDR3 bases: TGTGCCAGCAGTTTAAGGTTCAATGAGCAGTTCTTC.

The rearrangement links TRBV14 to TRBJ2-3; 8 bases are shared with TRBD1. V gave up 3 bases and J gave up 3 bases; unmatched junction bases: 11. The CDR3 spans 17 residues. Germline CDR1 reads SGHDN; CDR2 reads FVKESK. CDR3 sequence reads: CASSQGGQGPKTDTQYF. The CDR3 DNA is TGTGCCAGCAGCCAGGGTGGACAGGGCCCAAAAACAGATACGCAGTATTTT. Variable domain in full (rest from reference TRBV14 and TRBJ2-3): EAGVTQFPSHSVIEKGQTVTLRCDPISGHDNLYWYRRVMGKEIKFLLHFVKESKQDESGMPNNRFLAERTGGTYSTLKVQPAELEDSGVYFCASSQGGQGPKTDTQYFGPGTRLTVL.

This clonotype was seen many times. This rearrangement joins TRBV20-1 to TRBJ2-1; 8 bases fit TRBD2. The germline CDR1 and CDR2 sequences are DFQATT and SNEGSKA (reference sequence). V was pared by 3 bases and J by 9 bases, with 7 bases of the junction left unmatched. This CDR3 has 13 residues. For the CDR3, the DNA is TGCAGTGCTAGGGACTCGGGAGGGGGTGAGCAGTTCTTC. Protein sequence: CSARDSGGGEQFF.

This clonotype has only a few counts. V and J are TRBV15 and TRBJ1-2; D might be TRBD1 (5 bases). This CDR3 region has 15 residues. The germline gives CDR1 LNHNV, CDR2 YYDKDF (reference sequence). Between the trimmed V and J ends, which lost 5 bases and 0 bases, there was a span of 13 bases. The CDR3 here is CATSLGRTANYGYTF. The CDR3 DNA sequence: TGTGCCACCAGCCTGGGGCGGACGGCTAACTATGGCTACACCTTC.

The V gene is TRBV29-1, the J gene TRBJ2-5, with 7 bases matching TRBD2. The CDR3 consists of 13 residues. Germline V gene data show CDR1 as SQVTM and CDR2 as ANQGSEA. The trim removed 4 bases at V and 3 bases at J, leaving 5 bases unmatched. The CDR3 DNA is TGCAGCGTTGTGGGAGGGCAGAAAGAGACCCAGTACTTC. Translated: CSVVGGQKETQYF.

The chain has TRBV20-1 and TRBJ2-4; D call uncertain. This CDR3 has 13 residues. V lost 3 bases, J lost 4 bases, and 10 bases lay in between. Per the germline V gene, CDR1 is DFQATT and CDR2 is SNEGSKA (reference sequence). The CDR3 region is CSARLADKNIQYF. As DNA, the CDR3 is TGCAGTGCTAGGCTCGCGGATAAAAACATTCAGTACTTC.

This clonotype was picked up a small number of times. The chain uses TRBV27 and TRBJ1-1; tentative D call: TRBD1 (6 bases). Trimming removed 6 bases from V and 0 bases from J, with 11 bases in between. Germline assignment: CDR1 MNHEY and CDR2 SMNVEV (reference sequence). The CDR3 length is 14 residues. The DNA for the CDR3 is TGTGCCAGCAGACCAGGGGACATGAACACTGAAGCTTTCTTT. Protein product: CASRPGDMNTEAFF.

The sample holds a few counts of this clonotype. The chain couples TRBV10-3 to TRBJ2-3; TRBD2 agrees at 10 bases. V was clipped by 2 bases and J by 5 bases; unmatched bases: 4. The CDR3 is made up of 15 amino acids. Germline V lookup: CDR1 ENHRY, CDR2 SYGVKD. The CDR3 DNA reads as TGTGCCATCAGTGAGCTAGCGGGAGTGGTAGATACGCAGTATTTT. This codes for CAISELAGVVDTQYF.

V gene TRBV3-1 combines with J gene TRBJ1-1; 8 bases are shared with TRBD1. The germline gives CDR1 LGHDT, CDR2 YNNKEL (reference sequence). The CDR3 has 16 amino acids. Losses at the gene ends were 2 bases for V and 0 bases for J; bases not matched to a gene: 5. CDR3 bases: TGTGCCAGCAGCCAACGGACAGGGTACATGAACACTGAAGCTTTCTTT. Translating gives CASSQRTGYMNTEAFF.

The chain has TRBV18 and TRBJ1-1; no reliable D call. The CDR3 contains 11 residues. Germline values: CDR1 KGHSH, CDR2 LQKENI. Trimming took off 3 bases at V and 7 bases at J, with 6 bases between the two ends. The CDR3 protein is CASSPGVEAFF. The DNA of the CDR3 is TGTGCCAGCTCACCCGGAGTTGAAGCTTTCTTT.

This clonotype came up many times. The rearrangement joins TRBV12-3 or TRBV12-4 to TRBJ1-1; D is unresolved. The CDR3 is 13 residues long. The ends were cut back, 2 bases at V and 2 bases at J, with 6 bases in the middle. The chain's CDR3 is CASSLWGNTEAFF. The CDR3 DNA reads TGTGCCAGCAGTTTATGGGGAAACACTGAAGCTTTCTTT.

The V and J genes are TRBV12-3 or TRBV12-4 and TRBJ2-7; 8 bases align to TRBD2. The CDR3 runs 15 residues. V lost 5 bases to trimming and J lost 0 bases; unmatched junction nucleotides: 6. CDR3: CASSRRGVSSYEQYF. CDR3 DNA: TGTGCCAGCAGTCGGCGGGGGGTAAGCTCCTACGAGCAGTACTTC.

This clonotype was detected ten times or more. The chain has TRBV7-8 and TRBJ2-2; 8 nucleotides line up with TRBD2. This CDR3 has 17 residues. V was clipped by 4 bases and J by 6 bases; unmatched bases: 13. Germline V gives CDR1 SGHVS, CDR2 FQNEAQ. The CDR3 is CASSSYRLAPLAGELFF. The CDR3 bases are TGTGCCAGCAGCTCTTACAGACTAGCGCCGCTAGCCGGGGAGCTGTTTTTT. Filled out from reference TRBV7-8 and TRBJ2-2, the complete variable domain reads GAGVSQSPRYKVAKRGQDVALRCDPISGHVSLFWYQQALGQGPEFLTYFQNEAQLDKSGLPSDRFFAERPEGSVSTLKIQRTQQEDSAVYLCASSSYRLAPLAGELFFGEGSRLTVL.

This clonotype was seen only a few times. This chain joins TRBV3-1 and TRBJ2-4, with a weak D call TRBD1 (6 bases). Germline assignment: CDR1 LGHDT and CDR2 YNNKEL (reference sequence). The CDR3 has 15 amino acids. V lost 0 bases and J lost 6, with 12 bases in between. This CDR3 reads CASSQERQGRNIQYF. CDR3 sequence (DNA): TGTGCCAGCAGCCAAGAGAGGCAGGGGAGAAACATTCAGTACTTC. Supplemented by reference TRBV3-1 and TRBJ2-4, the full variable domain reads DTAVSQTPKYLVTQMGNDKSIKCEQNLGHDTMYWYKQDSKKFLKIMFSYNNKELIINETVPNRFSPKSPDKAHLNLHINSLELGDSAVYFCASSQERQGRNIQYFGAGTRLSVL.

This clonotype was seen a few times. The CDR3 bases are TGTGCCAGCAGCTTAGTCGGGACAGGCTATAATTCACCCCTCCACTTT. Its translation is CASSLVGTGYNSPLHF. The V and J genes are TRBV7-2 and TRBJ1-6; the match to TRBD1 covers 8 bases. V lost 1 base to trimming and J lost 3 bases; unmatched junction nucleotides: 2. Germline CDR1 is SGHTA and CDR2 is FQGNSA. This CDR3 is 16 amino acids long.

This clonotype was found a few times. The CDR3 region has the DNA TGCAGTGCTAGCCCCCAAACTGTGGCGAGGATAATGGGCACTGAAGCTTTCTTT. Translated: CSASPQTVARIMGTEAFF. The chain recombines TRBV20-1 with TRBJ1-1, with D unresolved. The germline V gene encodes CDR1 DFQATT and CDR2 SNEGSKA (reference sequence). The CDR3 is made up of 18 amino acids. The germline V and J ends were trimmed by 3 bases and 4 bases, with 27 bases remaining between them.

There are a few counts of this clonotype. CDR3 in DNA: TGTGCCAGCAGCTTAGCGCTAGATCAGCCCCAGCATTTT. Translation gives CASSLALDQPQHF. The gene calls are TRBV7-9 and TRBJ1-5; no firm D call. The CDR3 is 13 amino acids. Germline V gives CDR1 SEHNR, CDR2 FQNEAQ (reference sequence). The V and J ends lost 0 bases and 5 bases respectively, with 5 bases between them.

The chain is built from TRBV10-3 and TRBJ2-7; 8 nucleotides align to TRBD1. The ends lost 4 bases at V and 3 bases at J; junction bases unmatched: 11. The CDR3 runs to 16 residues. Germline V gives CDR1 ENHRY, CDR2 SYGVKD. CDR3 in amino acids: CAISGTGSAPGYEQYF. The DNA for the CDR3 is TGTGCCATCAGTGGGACAGGGAGTGCCCCAGGCTACGAGCAGTACTTC.

The CDR3 DNA reads TGCAGTGCTAGAAGCCTAGACCTCACAGATACGCAGTATTTT. It is translated as CSARSLDLTDTQYF. V gene TRBV20-1 combines with J gene TRBJ2-3; the D is unclear. Germline lookup yields CDR1 DFQATT and CDR2 SNEGSKA (reference sequence). The V end was cut by 2 bases, the J end by 2 bases, with 11 bases between. This CDR3 contains 14 residues.

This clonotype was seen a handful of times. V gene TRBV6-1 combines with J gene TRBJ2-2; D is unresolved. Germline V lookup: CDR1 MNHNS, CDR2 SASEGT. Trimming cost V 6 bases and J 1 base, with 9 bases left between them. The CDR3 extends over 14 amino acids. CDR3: CASRSSRNTGELFF. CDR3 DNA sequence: TGTGCCAGCAGGTCGAGTAGGAACACCGGGGAGCTGTTTTTT.

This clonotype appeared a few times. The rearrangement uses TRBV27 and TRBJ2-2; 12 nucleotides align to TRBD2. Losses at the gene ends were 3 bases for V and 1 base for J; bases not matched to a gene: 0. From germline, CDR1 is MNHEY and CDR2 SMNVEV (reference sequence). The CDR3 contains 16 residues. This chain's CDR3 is CASSLGLAGNTGELFF. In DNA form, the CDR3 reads TGTGCCAGCAGTTTGGGACTAGCGGGGAACACCGGGGAGCTGTTTTTT.

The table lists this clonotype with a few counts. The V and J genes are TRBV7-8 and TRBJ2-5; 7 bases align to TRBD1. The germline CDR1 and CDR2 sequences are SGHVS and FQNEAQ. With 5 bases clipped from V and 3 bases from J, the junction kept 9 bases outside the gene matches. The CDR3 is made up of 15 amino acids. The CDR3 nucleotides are TGTGCCAGCAGCCTACGACAGGGACCGAAAGAGACCCAGTACTTC. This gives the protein CASSLRQGPKETQYF.